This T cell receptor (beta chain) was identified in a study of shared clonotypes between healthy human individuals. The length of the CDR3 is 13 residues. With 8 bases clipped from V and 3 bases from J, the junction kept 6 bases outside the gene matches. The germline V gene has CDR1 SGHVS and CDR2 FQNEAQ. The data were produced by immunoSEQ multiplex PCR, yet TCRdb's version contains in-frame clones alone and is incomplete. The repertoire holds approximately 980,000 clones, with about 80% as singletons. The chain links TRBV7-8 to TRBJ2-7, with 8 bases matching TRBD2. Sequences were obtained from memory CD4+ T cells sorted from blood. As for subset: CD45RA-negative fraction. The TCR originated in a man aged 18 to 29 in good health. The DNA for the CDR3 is TGTGCCAGCGTCGGGACTAGTCGCTACGAGCAGTACTTC. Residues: CASVGTSRYEQYF.